This TCR beta chain comes out of a study of shared clonotypes between healthy human individuals. As for this clone: This is likely an artifact of a read error, given a far larger clone one base away.

TCRdb's table, derived via immunoSEQ multiplex PCR, lists solely in-frame clones and lacks some. The table lists more than 400,000 clones, more than 65% of them singletons. CDR3 length equals 14 residues. The germline CDR1 and CDR2 sequences are SEHNR and FQNEAQ (reference sequence). Input material: PBMCs. The clonotype comes from a woman between 35 and 50 years old in good health. Some clones in this sample may be carry-over from other donors' samples. The chain joins TRBV7-9 to TRBJ2-7; TRBD1 agrees at 9 bases. The CDR3 loop is CASSVDRGSYGQYF. DNA for the CDR3: TGTGCCAGCAGCGTGGACAGGGGATCCTACGGGCAGTACTTC.